This record looks at one T cell receptor beta chain sequence and its context. The antigen remains unidentified. This sample is part of a study of shared clonotypes between healthy human individuals. Study-wide background: Those who served as donors were two women and a few men between the ages of 18 and 49. Study-wide results and caveats: Clonotypes shared by all four sorted-subset donors had higher generation probabilities than non-shared clonotypes.

Germline V gene data show CDR1 as MNHEY and CDR2 as SMNVEV (reference sequence). V dropped 2 bases and J dropped 0 bases, with 8 bases sitting between them. The CDR3 is 15 residues long. It was at deep level that the assay was run. Several immunoSEQ plates received, in even portions, the genomic DNA of each subset. TCRdb's table, derived via immunoSEQ multiplex PCR, lists solely in-frame clones and lacks some. This sample carries a few million clones, 93% of them seen once, and the ten largest clones take 1.5% to 2%. Selected positively for CCR7 and CD45RO-negative, naive CD8 cells excluded terminally differentiated effector memory CD45RA+ cells.

This TCR was recovered from a man between 18 and 35 years old in good health. Some clones in this sample may be carry-over from other donors' samples. Material: naive CD8+ T cells from PBMCs. The V call is TRBV27, the J call TRBJ1-5; maybe TRBD1 (6 bases). CDR3 nucleotides: TGTGCCAGCAGTTTAGTACAGGGTAGCAATCAGCCCCAGCATTTT. It yields the protein CASSLVQGSNQPQHF.